The sequence of this TCR beta chain was determined in a study of cytomegalovirus exposure and HLA in healthy donors. Amplification used 60 Vbeta primers and 13 Jbeta primers. Assay: immunoSEQ multiplex PCR; the TCRdb copy retains only in-frame clones and omits some. Of roughly 120,000 clones in the sample, around 78% were seen once. Germline values: CDR1 SGHDT, CDR2 YYEEEE. The CDR3 loop spans 15 amino acids. The trim removed 1 base at V and 7 bases at J, leaving 8 bases unmatched. This sequence originates from a man in his forties in good health and CMV-seronegative. Sequences were obtained from PBMCs. The chain joins TRBV5-6 to TRBJ2-1; TRBD2 aligns across 7 bases. In DNA form, the CDR3 reads TGTGCCAGCAGCTTGTTTAGCGGGTTTCCTAATGAGCAGTTCTTC. Translating it yields CASSLFSGFPNEQFF.